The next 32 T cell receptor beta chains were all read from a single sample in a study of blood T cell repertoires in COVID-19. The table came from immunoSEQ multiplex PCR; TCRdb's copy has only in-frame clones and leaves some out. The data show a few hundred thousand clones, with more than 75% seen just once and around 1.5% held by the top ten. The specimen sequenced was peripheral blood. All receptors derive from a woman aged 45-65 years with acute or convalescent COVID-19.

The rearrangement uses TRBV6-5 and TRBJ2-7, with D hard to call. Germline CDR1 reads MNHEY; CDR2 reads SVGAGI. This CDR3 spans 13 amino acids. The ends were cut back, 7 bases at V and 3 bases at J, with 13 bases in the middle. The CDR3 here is CASKEQTNYEQYF. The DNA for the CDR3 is TGTGCCAGCAAGGAGCAAACAAACTACGAGCAGTACTTC.

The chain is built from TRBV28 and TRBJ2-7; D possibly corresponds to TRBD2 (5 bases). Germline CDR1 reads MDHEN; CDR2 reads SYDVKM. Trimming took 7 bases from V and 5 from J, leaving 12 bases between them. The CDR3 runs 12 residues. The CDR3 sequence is CASNGVYDEQYF. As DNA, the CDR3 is TGTGCCAGCAACGGGGTTTATGACGAGCAGTACTTC.

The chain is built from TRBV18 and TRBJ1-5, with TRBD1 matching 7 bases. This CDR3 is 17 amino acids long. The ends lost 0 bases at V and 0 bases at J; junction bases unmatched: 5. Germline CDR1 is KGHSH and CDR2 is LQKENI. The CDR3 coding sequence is TGTGCCAGCTCACCACCTTGGGCAGGGGGTAGCAATCAGCCCCAGCATTTT. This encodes CASSPPWAGGSNQPQHF.

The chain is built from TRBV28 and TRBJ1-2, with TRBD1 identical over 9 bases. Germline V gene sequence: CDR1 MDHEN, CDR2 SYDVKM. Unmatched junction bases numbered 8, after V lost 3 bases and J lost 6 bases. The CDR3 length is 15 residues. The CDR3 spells CASSFPDRGRDGYTF. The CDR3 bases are TGTGCCAGCAGTTTCCCTGACAGGGGGAGAGATGGCTACACCTTC.

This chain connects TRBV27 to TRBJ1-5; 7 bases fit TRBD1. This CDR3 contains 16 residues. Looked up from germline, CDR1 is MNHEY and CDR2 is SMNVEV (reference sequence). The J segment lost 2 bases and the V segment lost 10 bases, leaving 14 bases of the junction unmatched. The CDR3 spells CATQGGGAWGNQPQHF. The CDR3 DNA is TGTGCCACCCAAGGGGGCGGGGCGTGGGGCAATCAGCCCCAGCATTTT.

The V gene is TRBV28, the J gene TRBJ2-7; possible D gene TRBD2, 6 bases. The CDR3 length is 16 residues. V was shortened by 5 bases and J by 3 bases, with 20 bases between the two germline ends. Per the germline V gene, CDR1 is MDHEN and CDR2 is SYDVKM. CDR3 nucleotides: TGTGCCAGCAGTACCCGGAGGGAGGCCGCGCACTACGAGCAGTACTTC. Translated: CASSTRREAAHYEQYF.

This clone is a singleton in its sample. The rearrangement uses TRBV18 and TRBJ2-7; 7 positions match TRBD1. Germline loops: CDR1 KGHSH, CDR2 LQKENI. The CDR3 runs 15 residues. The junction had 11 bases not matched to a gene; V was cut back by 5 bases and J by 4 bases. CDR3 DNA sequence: TGTGCCAGCTCAGGACCTAGGGACAGCCCATACGAGCAGTACTTC. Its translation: CASSGPRDSPYEQYF. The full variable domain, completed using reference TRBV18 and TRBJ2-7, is NAGVMQNPRHLVRRRGQEARLRCSPMKGHSHVYWYRQLPEEGLKFMVYLQKENIIDESGMPKERFSAEFPKEGPSILRIQQVVRGDSAAYFCASSGPRDSPYEQYFGPGTRLTVT.

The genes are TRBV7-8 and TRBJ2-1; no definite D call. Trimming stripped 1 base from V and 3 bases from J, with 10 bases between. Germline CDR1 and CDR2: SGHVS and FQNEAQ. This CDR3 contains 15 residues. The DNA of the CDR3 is TGTGCCAGCAGCTTAGAGTTTAGTGTCTACAATGAGCAGTTCTTC. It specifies CASSLEFSVYNEQFF.

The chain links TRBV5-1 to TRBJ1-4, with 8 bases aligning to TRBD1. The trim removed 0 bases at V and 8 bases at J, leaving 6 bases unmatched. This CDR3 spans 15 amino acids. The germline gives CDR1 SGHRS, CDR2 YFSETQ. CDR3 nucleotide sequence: TGCGCCAGCAGCTTGGCCGGAGACAGGGGAGAAAAACTGTTTTTT. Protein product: CASSLAGDRGEKLFF.

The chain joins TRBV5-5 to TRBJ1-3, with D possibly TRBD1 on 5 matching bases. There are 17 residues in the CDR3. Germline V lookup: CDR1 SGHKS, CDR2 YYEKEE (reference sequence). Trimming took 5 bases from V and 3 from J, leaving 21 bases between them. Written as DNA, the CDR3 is TGTGCCAGCAGAACCCGTGACAGTGCTTCGGATGGAAACACCATATATTTT. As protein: CASRTRDSASDGNTIYF.

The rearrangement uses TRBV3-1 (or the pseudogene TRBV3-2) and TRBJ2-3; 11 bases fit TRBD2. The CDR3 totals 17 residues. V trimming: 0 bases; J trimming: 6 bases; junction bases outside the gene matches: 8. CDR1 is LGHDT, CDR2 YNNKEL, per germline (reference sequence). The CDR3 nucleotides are TGTGCCAGCAGCCAAGACCGGCTAGCGGGAGGATGGGATACGCAGTATTTT. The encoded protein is CASSQDRLAGGWDTQYF.

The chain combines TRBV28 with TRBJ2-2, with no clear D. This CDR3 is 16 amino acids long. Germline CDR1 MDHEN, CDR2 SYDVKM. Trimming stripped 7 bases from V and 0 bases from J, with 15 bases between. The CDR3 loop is CASTLSDLANTGELFF. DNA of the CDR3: TGTGCCAGCACACTCTCAGACCTAGCGAACACCGGGGAGCTGTTTTTT.

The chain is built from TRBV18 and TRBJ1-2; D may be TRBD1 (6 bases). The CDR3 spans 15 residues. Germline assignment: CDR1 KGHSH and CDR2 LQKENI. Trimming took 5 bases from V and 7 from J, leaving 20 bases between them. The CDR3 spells CASSTWGREPTGYTF. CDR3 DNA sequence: TGTGCCAGCTCAACCTGGGGGCGGGAGCCTACTGGCTACACCTTC.

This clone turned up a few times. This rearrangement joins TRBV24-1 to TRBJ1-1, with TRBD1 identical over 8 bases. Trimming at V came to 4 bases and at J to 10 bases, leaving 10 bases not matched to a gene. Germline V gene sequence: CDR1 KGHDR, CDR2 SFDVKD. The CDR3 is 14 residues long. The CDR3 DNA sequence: TGTGCCACCAGTGACCCCGGACAGGGAGGAGGAGCTTTCTTT. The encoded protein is CATSDPGQGGGAFF.

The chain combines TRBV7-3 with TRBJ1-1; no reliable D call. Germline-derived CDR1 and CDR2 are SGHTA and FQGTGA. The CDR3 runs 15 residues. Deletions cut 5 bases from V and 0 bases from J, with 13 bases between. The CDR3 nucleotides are TGTGCCAGCAGCCGCTTGTATAGATTGAACACTGAAGCTTTCTTT. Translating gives CASSRLYRLNTEAFF.

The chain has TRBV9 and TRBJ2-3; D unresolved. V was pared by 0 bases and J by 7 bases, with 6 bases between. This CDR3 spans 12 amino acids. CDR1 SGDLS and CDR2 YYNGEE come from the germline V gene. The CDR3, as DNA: TGTGCCAGCAGCGTAGATCAGTATACGCAGTATTTT. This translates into CASSVDQYTQYF.

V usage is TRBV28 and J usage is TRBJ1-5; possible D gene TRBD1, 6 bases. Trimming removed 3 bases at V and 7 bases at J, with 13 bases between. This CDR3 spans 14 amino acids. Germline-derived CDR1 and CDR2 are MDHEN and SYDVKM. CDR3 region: CASSFVRGNQPQHF. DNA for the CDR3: TGTGCCAGCAGTTTTGTCAGGGGTAACCAGCCCCAGCATTTT.

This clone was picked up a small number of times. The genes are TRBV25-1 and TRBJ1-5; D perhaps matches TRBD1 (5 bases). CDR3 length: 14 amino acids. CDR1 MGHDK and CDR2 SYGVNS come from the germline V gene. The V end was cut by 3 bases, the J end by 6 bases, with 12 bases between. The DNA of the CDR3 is TGTGCCAGCAGTGATTGGGGGGGACGTCAGCCCCAGCATTTT. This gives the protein CASSDWGGRQPQHF.

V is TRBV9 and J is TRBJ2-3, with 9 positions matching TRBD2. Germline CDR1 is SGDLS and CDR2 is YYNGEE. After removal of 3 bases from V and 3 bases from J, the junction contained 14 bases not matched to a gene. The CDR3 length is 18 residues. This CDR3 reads CASSASRLAGGLTDTQYF. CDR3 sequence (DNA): TGTGCCAGCAGCGCCTCCCGTCTCGCGGGAGGGCTGACAGATACGCAGTATTTT.

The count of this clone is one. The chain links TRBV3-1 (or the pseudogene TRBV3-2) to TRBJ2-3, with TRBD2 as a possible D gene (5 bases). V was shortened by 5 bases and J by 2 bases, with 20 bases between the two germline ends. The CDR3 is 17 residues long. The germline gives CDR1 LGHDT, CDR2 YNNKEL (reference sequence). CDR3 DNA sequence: TGTGCCAGCAGCTCCCCGGACGGCCTAGCAGCCACAGATACGCAGTATTTT. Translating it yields CASSSPDGLAATDTQYF.

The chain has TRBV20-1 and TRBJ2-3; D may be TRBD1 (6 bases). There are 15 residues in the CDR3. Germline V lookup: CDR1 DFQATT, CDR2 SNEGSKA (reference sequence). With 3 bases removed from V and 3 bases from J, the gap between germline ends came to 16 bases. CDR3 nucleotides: TGCAGTGCTAGTGGGCCTGACAGGTCAACAGATACGCAGTATTTT. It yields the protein CSASGPDRSTDTQYF.

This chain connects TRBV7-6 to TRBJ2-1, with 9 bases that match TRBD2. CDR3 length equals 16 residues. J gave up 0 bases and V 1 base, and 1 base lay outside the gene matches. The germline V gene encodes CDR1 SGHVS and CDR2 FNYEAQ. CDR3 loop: CASSLGSGSSYNEQFF. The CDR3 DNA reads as TGTGCCAGCAGCTTAGGTAGCGGGAGCTCCTACAATGAGCAGTTCTTC.

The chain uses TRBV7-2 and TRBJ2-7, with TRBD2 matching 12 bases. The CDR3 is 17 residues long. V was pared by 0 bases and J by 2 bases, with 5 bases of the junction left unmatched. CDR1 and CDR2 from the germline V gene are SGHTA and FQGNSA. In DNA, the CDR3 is TGTGCCAGCAGCTTAGCTAAGACTAGCGGGAGTCCCTACGAGCAGTACTTC. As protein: CASSLAKTSGSPYEQYF. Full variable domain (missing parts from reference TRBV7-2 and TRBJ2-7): GAGVSQSPSNKVTEKGKDVELRCDPISGHTALYWYRQSLGQGLEFLIYFQGNSAPDKSGLPSDRFSAERTGGSVSTLTIQRTQQEDSAVYLCASSLAKTSGSPYEQYFGPGTRLTVT.

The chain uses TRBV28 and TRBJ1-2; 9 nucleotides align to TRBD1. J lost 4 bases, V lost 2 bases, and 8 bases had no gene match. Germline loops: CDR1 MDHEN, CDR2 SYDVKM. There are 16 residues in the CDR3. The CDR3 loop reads CASSLSLVTGGYGYTF. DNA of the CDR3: TGTGCCAGCAGTTTAAGTTTGGTGACAGGGGGCTATGGCTACACCTTC.

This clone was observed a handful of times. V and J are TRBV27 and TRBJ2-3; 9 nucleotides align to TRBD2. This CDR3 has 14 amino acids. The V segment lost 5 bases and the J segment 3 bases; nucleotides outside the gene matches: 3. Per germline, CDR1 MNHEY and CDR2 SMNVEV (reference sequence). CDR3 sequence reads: CASSPSGRTDTQYF. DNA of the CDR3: TGTGCCAGCAGTCCCAGCGGGAGGACAGATACGCAGTATTTT.

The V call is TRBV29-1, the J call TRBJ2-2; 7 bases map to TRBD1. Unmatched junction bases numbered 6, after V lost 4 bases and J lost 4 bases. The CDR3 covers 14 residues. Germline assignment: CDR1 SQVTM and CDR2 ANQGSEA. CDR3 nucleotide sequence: TGCAGCGTTGGAGGGGGCGCGGGCACCGGGGAGCTGTTTTTT. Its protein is CSVGGGAGTGELFF.

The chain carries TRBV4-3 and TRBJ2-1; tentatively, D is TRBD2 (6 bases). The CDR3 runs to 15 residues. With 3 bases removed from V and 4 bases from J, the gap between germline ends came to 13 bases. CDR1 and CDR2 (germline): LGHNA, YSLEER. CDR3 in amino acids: CASSHTAGIYNEQFF. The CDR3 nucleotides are TGCGCCAGCAGCCACACTGCGGGGATTTACAATGAGCAGTTCTTC.

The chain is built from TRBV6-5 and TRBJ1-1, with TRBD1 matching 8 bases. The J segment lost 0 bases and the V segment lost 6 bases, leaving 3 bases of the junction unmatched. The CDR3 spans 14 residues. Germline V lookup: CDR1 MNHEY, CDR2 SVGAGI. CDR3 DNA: TGTGCCAGCAGCGCGACAGGGGTGAACACTGAAGCTTTCTTT. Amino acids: CASSATGVNTEAFF.

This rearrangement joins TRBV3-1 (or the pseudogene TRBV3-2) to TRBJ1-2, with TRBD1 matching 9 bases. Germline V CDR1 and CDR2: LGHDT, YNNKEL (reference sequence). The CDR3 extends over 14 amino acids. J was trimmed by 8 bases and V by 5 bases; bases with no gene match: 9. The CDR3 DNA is TGTGCCAGCAGCACCGGGACAGGGTCGTACGGCTACACCTTC. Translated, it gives CASSTGTGSYGYTF.

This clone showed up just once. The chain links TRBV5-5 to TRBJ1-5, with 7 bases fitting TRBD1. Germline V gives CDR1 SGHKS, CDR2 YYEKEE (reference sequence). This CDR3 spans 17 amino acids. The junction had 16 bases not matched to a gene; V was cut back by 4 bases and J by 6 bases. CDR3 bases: TGTGCCAGCAGCCCGGAGCCGGGACAGCTTTCTAGTCAGCCCCAGCATTTT. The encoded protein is CASSPEPGQLSSQPQHF.

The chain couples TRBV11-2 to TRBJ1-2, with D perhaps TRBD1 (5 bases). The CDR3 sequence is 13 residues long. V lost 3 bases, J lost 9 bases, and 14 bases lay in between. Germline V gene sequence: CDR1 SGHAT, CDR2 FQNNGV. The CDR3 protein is CASSFEGARRYTF. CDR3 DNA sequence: TGTGCCAGCAGCTTTGAAGGGGCCAGGCGCTACACCTTC.

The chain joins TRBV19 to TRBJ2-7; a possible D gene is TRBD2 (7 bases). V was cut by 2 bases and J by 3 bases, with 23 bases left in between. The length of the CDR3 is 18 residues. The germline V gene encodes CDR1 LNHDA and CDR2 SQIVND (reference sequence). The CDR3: CASSIRLADRPPFYEQYF. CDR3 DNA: TGTGCCAGTAGTATAAGGCTAGCGGACAGACCCCCGTTCTACGAGCAGTACTTC. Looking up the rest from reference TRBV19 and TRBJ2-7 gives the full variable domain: DGGITQSPKYLFRKEGQNVTLSCEQNLNHDAMYWYRQDPGQGLRLIYYSQIVNDFQKGDIAEGYSVSREKKESFPLTVTSAQKNPTAFYLCASSIRLADRPPFYEQYFGPGTRLTVT.